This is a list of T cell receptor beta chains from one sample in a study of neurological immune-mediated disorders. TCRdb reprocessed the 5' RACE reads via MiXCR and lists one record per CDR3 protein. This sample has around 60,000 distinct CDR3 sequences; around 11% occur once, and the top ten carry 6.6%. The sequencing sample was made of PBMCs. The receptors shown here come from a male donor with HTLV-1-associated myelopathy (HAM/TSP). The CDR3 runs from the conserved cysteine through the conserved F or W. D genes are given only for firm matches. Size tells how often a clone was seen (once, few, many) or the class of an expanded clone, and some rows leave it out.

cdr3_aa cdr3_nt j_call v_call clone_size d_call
CASSAAPGEQYF TGCGCCAGCAGCGCGGCCCCAGGCGAGCAGTACTTC TRBJ2-7 TRBV5-1 many -
CASPHPTGGPLEQYF TGTGCCAGCCCCCATCCAACCGGGGGCCCTTTGGAGCAGTACTTC TRBJ2-7 TRBV11-3 many -
CASRPSHGEQYF TGTGCCAGCAGACCCTCCCACGGAGAGCAGTACTTC TRBJ2-7 TRBV12-3/TRBV12-4 few -
CASRGGHSYEQYF TGTGCCAGCAGGGGGGGTCATTCCTACGAGCAGTACTTC TRBJ2-7 TRBV7-2 - -
CASREGLFQPQHF TGTGCCAGCAGGGAGGGGTTGTTTCAGCCCCAGCATTTT TRBJ1-5 TRBV28 few -
CATRPDGVYNEQFF TGTGCCACCCGTCCGGACGGGGTATACAATGAGCAGTTCTTC TRBJ2-1 TRBV19 many -
CASSLRGAGGRDTQYF TGTGCCAGCAGTTTACGCGGTGCGGGGGGCCGAGATACGCAGTATTTT TRBJ2-3 TRBV28 many TRBD2
CASSPQGLNEQFF TGCGCCAGCAGCCCACAGGGTCTCAATGAGCAGTTCTTC TRBJ2-1 TRBV5-1 many -
CASSEGATSYEQYF TGTGCCAGCAGCGAGGGGGCAACCTCCTACGAGCAGTACTTC TRBJ2-7 TRBV9 many TRBD1
CASRRDTQYF TGTGCCAGCAGGAGAGATACGCAGTATTTT TRBJ2-3 TRBV7-8 many -
CSVERRSGNTIYF TGCAGCGTTGAAAGACGCTCTGGAAACACCATATATTTT TRBJ1-3 TRBV29-1 few -
CASSYREGGYTF TGTGCCAGCAGTTACCGGGAGGGTGGCTACACCTTC TRBJ1-2 TRBV6-2/TRBV6-3 many -
CASFETGGASTDTQYF TGCGCCAGCTTCGAGACGGGCGGTGCTAGCACAGATACGCAGTATTTT TRBJ2-3 TRBV5-1 many -
CATSDPDGTYTQSF TGTGCCACCAGTGACCCTGACGGAACATATACGCAGTCTTTT TRBJ2-3 TRBV24-1 - -
CASSQDPTSYEQYF TGCGCCAGCAGCCAAGACCCGACTAGCTACGAGCAGTACTTC TRBJ2-7 TRBV4-3 many -
CASKLGRRDNYGYTF TGTGCCAGCAAGCTGGGACGGCGGGATAACTATGGCTACACCTTC TRBJ1-2 TRBV5-6 - -
CASSVLGQGNTEAFF TGTGCCAGCAGCGTATTGGGACAGGGGAACACTGAAGCTTTCTTT TRBJ1-1 TRBV9 many TRBD1
CSAESVGRGYNQPQHF TGCAGTGCCGAGAGTGTAGGAAGAGGGTACAATCAGCCCCAGCATTTT TRBJ1-5 TRBV20-1 many -
CASSLTASNQPQHF TGTGCCAGCAGCTTGACTGCCAGCAATCAGCCCCAGCATTTT TRBJ1-5 TRBV7-2 many -
CASSLGGDIGTEAFF TGTGCCAGCAGCTTGGGGGGGGACATTGGCACTGAAGCTTTCTTT TRBJ1-1 TRBV5-5 - -
CASRSPGQGILSNKPQYF TGTGCCAGCAGATCTCCGGGACAGGGGATTTTAAGCAATAAGCCCCAGTATTTT TRBJ2-3 TRBV28 - TRBD1
CSASRRGRPPGDRYSNQPQHF TGCAGTGCTAGCCGCAGGGGGCGTCCACCTGGGGACAGATATAGCAATCAGCCCCAGCATTTT TRBJ1-5 TRBV20-1 many TRBD1
CASSQQGGQSSGNTIYF TGTGCCAGCAGCCAACAGGGCGGACAGAGCTCTGGAAACACCATATATTTT TRBJ1-3 TRBV7-2 many -
CSVVGVGNTGELFF TGCAGCGTTGTAGGGGTAGGAAACACCGGGGAGCTGTTTTTT TRBJ2-2 TRBV29-1 medium-sized -
CASSLGRGPANEKMFF TGTGCCAGCAGCTTGGGCAGGGGGCCGGCTAATGAAAAAATGTTTTTT TRBJ1-4 TRBV6-5 - TRBD1
CATSSRNTEAFF TGTGCCACCAGTTCTAGGAACACTGAAGCTTTCTTT TRBJ1-1 TRBV24-1 many -
CSVPGQRLETQYF TGCAGCGTACCGGGACAGAGGCTGGAGACCCAGTACTTC TRBJ2-5 TRBV29-1 many TRBD1
CASSPDTATYEQYF TGTGCCAGCAGCCCCGATACAGCTACCTACGAGCAGTACTTC TRBJ2-7 TRBV7-6 few -
CASSLTGTSRVTGELFF TGCGCCAGCAGCTTGACCGGGACTAGCAGGGTCACCGGGGAGCTGTTTTTT TRBJ2-2 TRBV5-1 many TRBD2
CASSSGLFTDTQYF TGTGCCAGTAGTTCCGGACTATTCACAGATACGCAGTATTTT TRBJ2-3 TRBV19 many -
CSVEDELSGANVLTF TGCAGCGTTGAAGACGAACTCTCTGGGGCCAACGTCCTGACTTTC TRBJ2-6 TRBV29-1 many -
CSARDLSGGYNEQFF TGCAGTGCTAGAGATTTGAGCGGGGGTTACAATGAGCAGTTCTTC TRBJ2-1 TRBV20-1 many TRBD2
CASSDETRGEQYF TGCGCCAGCAGCGACGAGACTAGAGGCGAGCAGTACTTC TRBJ2-7 TRBV5-1 many -
CSALGQGAGVTYEQYF TGCAGTGCTCTGGGACAGGGTGCGGGGGTAACCTACGAGCAGTACTTC TRBJ2-7 TRBV20-1 many TRBD1
CASSFPRGRRTGELFF TGTGCCAGCAGCTTCCCTCGGGGCAGAAGGACCGGGGAGCTGTTTTTT TRBJ2-2 TRBV11-2 few -
CASSLVARGAQYF TGTGCCAGCAGCTTAGTCGCGAGGGGGGCACAGTACTTC TRBJ2-5 TRBV7-2 - -
CASKNQGADGYTF TGCGCCAGCAAGAACCAGGGGGCGGATGGCTACACCTTC TRBJ1-2 TRBV5-1 many TRBD1
CSAVGTADSPLHF TGCAGTGCTGTAGGGACAGCCGATTCACCCCTCCACTTT TRBJ1-6 TRBV20-1 few TRBD1
CAISLGSTDTQYF TGTGCCATCAGCTTGGGTTCCACAGATACGCAGTATTTT TRBJ2-3 TRBV5-6 - -
CSANDEQTDSPLHF TGCAGTGCAAACGATGAACAGACAGATTCACCCCTCCACTTT TRBJ1-6 TRBV20-1 many -